Listed below are T cell receptor beta chains from one sample, sequenced in a study of control samples from healthy donors and cancer patients. Sequencing used immunoSEQ multiplex PCR; TCRdb keeps in-frame clones, though not all of them. The data show some 130,000 clones, 92% seen once. Sample: blood. Every receptor here comes from a woman between 45 and 60 years old in good health. Both conserved end residues are part of each CDR3. Each record gives: J gene, D gene, V gene, clone size, CDR3 protein, CDR3 DNA. D genes are given only for firm matches. The size field is filled for only some rows; it gives once, few, many or a size class.

j_gene: TRBJ2-2; d_gene: NA; v_gene: TRBV11-2; abundance: once; CDR3aa: CASSFQNTGELFF; CDR3nt: TGTGCCAGCAGCTTCCAAAACACCGGGGAGCTGTTTTTT
j_gene: TRBJ1-1; d_gene: NA; v_gene: TRBV27; abundance: NA; CDR3aa: CASSLTAGSTQAFF; CDR3nt: TGTGCCAGCAGTTTAACGGCCGGGAGTACGCAGGCTTTCTTT
j_gene: TRBJ1-1; d_gene: NA; v_gene: TRBV3-1/TRBV3-2; abundance: NA; CDR3aa: CASSPPFLATEAFF; CDR3nt: TGTGCCAGCAGCCCGCCGTTTTTGGCCACTGAAGCTTTCTTT
j_gene: TRBJ1-4; d_gene: NA; v_gene: TRBV5-1; abundance: few; CDR3aa: CASSYGATGPTGEKLFF; CDR3nt: TGCGCCAGCAGCTACGGCGCTACAGGTCCCACGGGTGAAAAACTGTTTTTT
j_gene: TRBJ2-1; d_gene: NA; v_gene: TRBV2; abundance: NA; CDR3aa: CASRERFLAHEQFF; CDR3nt: TGTGCCAGCAGGGAACGATTCCTAGCCCATGAGCAGTTCTTC
j_gene: TRBJ1-2; d_gene: TRBD1; v_gene: TRBV7-9; abundance: NA; CDR3aa: CASSLGGTYGYTF; CDR3nt: TGTGCCAGCAGTTTAGGGGGCACCTATGGCTACACCTTC
j_gene: TRBJ1-5; d_gene: NA; v_gene: TRBV3-1/TRBV3-2; abundance: NA; CDR3aa: CASSVGQGGQPQHF; CDR3nt: TGTGCCAGCAGCGTGGGGCAGGGCGGTCAGCCCCAGCATTTT
j_gene: TRBJ1-4; d_gene: TRBD1; v_gene: TRBV7-2; abundance: few; CDR3aa: CASSLGGDSNEKLFF; CDR3nt: TGTGCCAGCAGCTTAGGTGGGGACAGTAATGAAAAACTGTTTTTT
j_gene: TRBJ1-1; d_gene: NA; v_gene: TRBV4-2; abundance: NA; CDR3aa: CASSQEDSEAFF; CDR3nt: TGTGCCAGCAGCCAAGAAGACAGTGAAGCTTTCTTT
j_gene: TRBJ2-2; d_gene: NA; v_gene: TRBV5-8; abundance: NA; CDR3aa: CASSPAVRRAGELFF; CDR3nt: NA
j_gene: TRBJ1-2; d_gene: TRBD1; v_gene: TRBV6-5; abundance: NA; CDR3aa: CATSDRNYGYTF; CDR3nt: TGTGCCACCTCGGACAGGAACTATGGCTACACCTTC
j_gene: TRBJ1-6; d_gene: TRBD1; v_gene: TRBV5-1; abundance: NA; CDR3aa: CASSPNPGQINSPLHF; CDR3nt: TGCGCCAGCAGCCCCAACCCGGGACAGATAAATTCACCCCTCCACTTT
j_gene: TRBJ1-4; d_gene: NA; v_gene: TRBV27; abundance: NA; CDR3aa: CASSPDSFWEKLFF; CDR3nt: TGTGCCAGCAGCCCGGACAGTTTTTGGGAAAAACTGTTTTTT
j_gene: TRBJ1-4; d_gene: NA; v_gene: TRBV18; abundance: NA; CDR3aa: CASSPLASNEKLFF; CDR3nt: TGTGCCAGCTCACCGTTAGCGTCTAATGAAAAACTGTTTTTT
j_gene: TRBJ1-4; d_gene: NA; v_gene: TRBV12-3/TRBV12-4; abundance: NA; CDR3aa: CASSYREKLFF; CDR3nt: TGTGCCAGCAGTTATCGGGAAAAACTGTTTTTT
j_gene: TRBJ2-1; d_gene: TRBD1; v_gene: TRBV12-3/TRBV12-4; abundance: NA; CDR3aa: CASTMGQGLEQFF; CDR3nt: TGTGCCAGCACCATGGGACAGGGCCTTGAGCAGTTCTTC
j_gene: TRBJ2-3; d_gene: TRBD2; v_gene: TRBV11-2; abundance: NA; CDR3aa: CASSLGGRKTDTQYF; CDR3nt: TGTGCCAGCAGCTTAGGCGGGAGAAAGACAGATACGCAGTATTTT
j_gene: TRBJ2-1; d_gene: NA; v_gene: TRBV19; abundance: NA; CDR3aa: CASSIPIQVRGNEQFF; CDR3nt: TGTGCCAGTAGTATCCCGATCCAGGTGCGGGGCAATGAGCAGTTCTTC
j_gene: TRBJ1-2; d_gene: TRBD1; v_gene: TRBV28; abundance: NA; CDR3aa: CASSSLHRGSNYGYTF; CDR3nt: TGTGCCAGCAGTAGCCTCCACAGGGGATCCAACTATGGCTACACCTTC
j_gene: TRBJ2-7; d_gene: TRBD1; v_gene: TRBV5-1; abundance: NA; CDR3aa: CASSSPGQAYYEQYF; CDR3nt: TGCGCCAGCAGCTCTCCGGGACAGGCGTACTACGAGCAGTACTTC
j_gene: TRBJ1-6; d_gene: NA; v_gene: TRBV3-1/TRBV3-2; abundance: NA; CDR3aa: CASSPKSRSRNSPLHF; CDR3nt: TGTGCCAGCAGCCCAAAGAGTAGAAGCCGTAATTCACCCCTCCACTTT
j_gene: TRBJ1-5; d_gene: NA; v_gene: TRBV2; abundance: NA; CDR3aa: CASSVGQPQHF; CDR3nt: TGTGCCAGCAGTGTGGGTCAGCCCCAGCATTTT
j_gene: TRBJ2-2; d_gene: TRBD1; v_gene: TRBV28; abundance: NA; CDR3aa: CASSLETGRSGELFF; CDR3nt: TGTGCCAGCAGTTTAGAGACAGGGCGGTCAGGGGAGCTGTTTTTT
j_gene: TRBJ2-3; d_gene: TRBD2; v_gene: TRBV20-1; abundance: NA; CDR3aa: CSASLAGGVDTQYF; CDR3nt: TGCAGTGCTAGTCTAGCGGGGGGGGTGGATACGCAGTATTTT
j_gene: TRBJ2-5; d_gene: NA; v_gene: TRBV7-9; abundance: NA; CDR3aa: CASSLVAGRSQETQYF; CDR3nt: TGTGCCAGCAGCTTAGTCGCAGGGAGATCCCAAGAGACCCAGTACTTC
j_gene: TRBJ2-3; d_gene: NA; v_gene: TRBV7-9; abundance: NA; CDR3aa: CASSLFLTGESDTQYF; CDR3nt: TGTGCCAGCAGCTTATTTTTAACGGGAGAATCAGATACGCAGTATTTT
j_gene: TRBJ1-1; d_gene: NA; v_gene: TRBV5-1; abundance: once; CDR3aa: CASSPLGTEAFF; CDR3nt: TGCGCCAGCAGCCCCCTGGGCACTGAAGCTTTCTTT
j_gene: TRBJ2-1; d_gene: NA; v_gene: TRBV5-1; abundance: once; CDR3aa: CASSLGLGLSNEQFF; CDR3nt: TGCGCCAGCAGCTTGGGGCTAGGCCTCTCGAATGAGCAGTTCTTC
j_gene: TRBJ1-2; d_gene: TRBD1; v_gene: TRBV5-8; abundance: NA; CDR3aa: CASKRGQASYGYTF; CDR3nt: TGTGCCAGCAAACGGGGACAGGCTAGCTATGGCTACACCTTC
j_gene: TRBJ1-1; d_gene: NA; v_gene: TRBV6-5; abundance: NA; CDR3aa: CASRFQPGEAFF; CDR3nt: TGTGCCAGCAGATTCCAACCAGGCGAAGCTTTCTTT
j_gene: TRBJ1-5; d_gene: NA; v_gene: TRBV16; abundance: NA; CDR3aa: CASSPLLTASNQPQHF; CDR3nt: TGTGCCAGCAGCCCCTTACTTACCGCTAGCAATCAGCCCCAGCATTTT
j_gene: TRBJ2-6; d_gene: NA; v_gene: TRBV6-1; abundance: NA; CDR3aa: CASSENGGAGANVLTF; CDR3nt: TGTGCCAGCAGTGAAAATGGGGGCGCTGGGGCCAACGTCCTGACTTTC
j_gene: TRBJ2-7; d_gene: NA; v_gene: TRBV4-1; abundance: once; CDR3aa: CASSPTGNYEQYF; CDR3nt: TGCGCCAGCAGCCCGACGGGGAACTACGAGCAGTACTTC
j_gene: TRBJ2-7; d_gene: NA; v_gene: TRBV12-3/TRBV12-4; abundance: NA; CDR3aa: CASSLGGLEQYF; CDR3nt: TGTGCCAGCAGTTTAGGGGGGTTAGAGCAGTACTTC
j_gene: TRBJ2-1; d_gene: NA; v_gene: TRBV19; abundance: NA; CDR3aa: CASSRGHRAVGNEQFF; CDR3nt: TGTGCCAGTAGTAGGGGGCATAGGGCGGTAGGGAATGAGCAGTTCTTC
j_gene: TRBJ1-1; d_gene: NA; v_gene: TRBV19; abundance: NA; CDR3aa: CASSMPGPVTEAFF; CDR3nt: TGTGCCAGTAGTATGCCGGGCCCAGTCACTGAAGCTTTCTTT
j_gene: TRBJ2-7; d_gene: TRBD2; v_gene: TRBV25-1; abundance: NA; CDR3aa: CASSASGGSHYEQYF; CDR3nt: TGTGCCAGCAGTGCGTCCGGCGGGAGTCACTACGAGCAGTACTTC
j_gene: TRBJ2-1; d_gene: NA; v_gene: TRBV5-1; abundance: NA; CDR3aa: CASSGGSNEQFF; CDR3nt: TGCGCCAGCAGTGGAGGAAGCAATGAGCAGTTCTTC
j_gene: TRBJ1-2; d_gene: TRBD1; v_gene: TRBV5-1; abundance: NA; CDR3aa: CASSLVPTGTGGNGYTF; CDR3nt: TGCGCCAGCAGCTTGGTTCCAACCGGGACAGGGGGCAATGGCTACACCTTC
j_gene: TRBJ1-1; d_gene: NA; v_gene: TRBV9; abundance: NA; CDR3aa: CASSVGQAGGVNTEAFF; CDR3nt: TGTGCCAGCAGCGTAGGACAGGCGGGAGGGGTAAACACTGAAGCTTTCTTT
j_gene: TRBJ1-2; d_gene: NA; v_gene: TRBV7-2; abundance: NA; CDR3aa: CASSFEANYGYTF; CDR3nt: TGTGCCAGCAGCTTCGAAGCTAACTATGGCTACACCTTC
j_gene: TRBJ1-2; d_gene: NA; v_gene: TRBV5-4; abundance: NA; CDR3aa: CASSPRYRGGGYTF; CDR3nt: TGTGCCAGCAGCCCGCGTTATCGGGGAGGCGGCTACACCTTC
j_gene: TRBJ1-2; d_gene: NA; v_gene: TRBV2; abundance: NA; CDR3aa: CASSELATGNYTF; CDR3nt: TGTGCCAGCAGTGAGCTGGCTACAGGGAACTACACCTTC
j_gene: TRBJ1-1; d_gene: NA; v_gene: TRBV11-2; abundance: once; CDR3aa: CASSLGSTVNTEAFF; CDR3nt: TGTGCCAGCAGCTTAGGCTCGACAGTTAACACTGAAGCTTTCTTT
j_gene: TRBJ1-6; d_gene: TRBD1; v_gene: TRBV10-3; abundance: NA; CDR3aa: CAISTGESSPLHF; CDR3nt: TGTGCCATCAGTACAGGGGAAAGTTCACCCCTCCACTTT
j_gene: TRBJ1-2; d_gene: TRBD1; v_gene: TRBV19; abundance: NA; CDR3aa: CASSRGQGANYGYTF; CDR3nt: TGTGCCAGTTCGAGAGGACAGGGGGCTAACTATGGCTACACCTTC
j_gene: TRBJ1-3; d_gene: NA; v_gene: TRBV2; abundance: few; CDR3aa: CASSRTGNTIYF; CDR3nt: TGTGCCAGCAGCAGGACTGGAAACACCATATATTTT
j_gene: TRBJ2-1; d_gene: TRBD2; v_gene: TRBV5-1; abundance: NA; CDR3aa: CASSLSSGRAGNEQFF; CDR3nt: TGCGCCAGCAGCTTGTCGAGCGGGAGGGCCGGCAATGAGCAGTTCTTC
j_gene: TRBJ1-2; d_gene: NA; v_gene: TRBV6-5; abundance: NA; CDR3aa: CASSDWGLGYGYTF; CDR3nt: TGTGCCAGCAGCGACTGGGGGCTGGGCTATGGCTACACCTTC
j_gene: TRBJ1-2; d_gene: NA; v_gene: TRBV19; abundance: NA; CDR3aa: CASRKRGGEDGYTF; CDR3nt: TGTGCCAGCCGGAAGCGAGGGGGGGAGGATGGCTACACCTTC
j_gene: TRBJ1-2; d_gene: TRBD1; v_gene: TRBV9; abundance: NA; CDR3aa: CASSGTTGAPYGYTF; CDR3nt: TGTGCCAGCAGCGGAACGACAGGGGCGCCCTATGGCTACACCTTC
j_gene: TRBJ1-1; d_gene: NA; v_gene: TRBV6-5; abundance: NA; CDR3aa: CASSYSGRGAPEAFF; CDR3nt: TGTGCCAGCAGTTACTCGGGCAGGGGCGCCCCCGAAGCTTTCTTT
j_gene: TRBJ2-4; d_gene: TRBD1; v_gene: TRBV6-6; abundance: NA; CDR3aa: CASSDNLGQGRSTAKNIQYF; CDR3nt: TGTGCCAGCAGCGATAACCTGGGACAGGGTCGAAGTACCGCCAAAAACATTCAGTACTTC
j_gene: TRBJ2-7; d_gene: TRBD1; v_gene: TRBV2; abundance: NA; CDR3aa: CASSETQTGGSNEQYF; CDR3nt: TGTGCCAGCAGTGAAACTCAGACAGGGGGCTCCAACGAGCAGTACTTC
j_gene: TRBJ1-1; d_gene: TRBD1; v_gene: TRBV5-1; abundance: NA; CDR3aa: CASSLSGTDTEAFF; CDR3nt: TGCGCCAGCAGCTTATCAGGGACAGACACTGAAGCTTTCTTT
j_gene: TRBJ1-1; d_gene: NA; v_gene: TRBV19; abundance: once; CDR3aa: CASSREFGGAFF; CDR3nt: TGTGCCAGTAGCAGGGAGTTTGGGGGAGCTTTCTTT
j_gene: TRBJ2-7; d_gene: TRBD2; v_gene: TRBV6-6; abundance: NA; CDR3aa: CASSISGSTYEQYF; CDR3nt: TGTGCCAGCAGTATTAGCGGGAGTACATACGAGCAGTACTTC
j_gene: TRBJ1-2; d_gene: NA; v_gene: TRBV9; abundance: NA; CDR3aa: CASSPRSGDYGYTF; CDR3nt: TGTGCCAGCAGCCCCAGATCAGGGGACTATGGCTACACCTTC
j_gene: TRBJ2-5; d_gene: NA; v_gene: TRBV19; abundance: NA; CDR3aa: CASSRSAKETQYF; CDR3nt: TGTGCCAGTAGTCGGTCAGCGAAAGAGACCCAGTACTTC
j_gene: TRBJ1-2; d_gene: NA; v_gene: TRBV4-1; abundance: NA; CDR3aa: CASSQAGAGYGYTF; CDR3nt: TGCGCCAGCAGCCAAGCGGGGGCGGGCTATGGCTACACCTTC